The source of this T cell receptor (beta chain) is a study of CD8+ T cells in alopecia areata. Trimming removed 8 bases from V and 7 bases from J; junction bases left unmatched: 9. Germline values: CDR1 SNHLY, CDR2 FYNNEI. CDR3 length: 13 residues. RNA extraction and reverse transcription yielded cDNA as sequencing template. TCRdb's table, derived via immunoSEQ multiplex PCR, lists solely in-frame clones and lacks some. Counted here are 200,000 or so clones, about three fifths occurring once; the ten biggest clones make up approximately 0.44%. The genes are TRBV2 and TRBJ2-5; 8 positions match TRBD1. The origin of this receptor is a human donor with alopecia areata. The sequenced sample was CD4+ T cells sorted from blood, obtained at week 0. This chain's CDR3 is CASSGQGDGTQYF. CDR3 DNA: TGTGCCAGCTCCGGACAGGGAGACGGGACCCAGTACTTC.